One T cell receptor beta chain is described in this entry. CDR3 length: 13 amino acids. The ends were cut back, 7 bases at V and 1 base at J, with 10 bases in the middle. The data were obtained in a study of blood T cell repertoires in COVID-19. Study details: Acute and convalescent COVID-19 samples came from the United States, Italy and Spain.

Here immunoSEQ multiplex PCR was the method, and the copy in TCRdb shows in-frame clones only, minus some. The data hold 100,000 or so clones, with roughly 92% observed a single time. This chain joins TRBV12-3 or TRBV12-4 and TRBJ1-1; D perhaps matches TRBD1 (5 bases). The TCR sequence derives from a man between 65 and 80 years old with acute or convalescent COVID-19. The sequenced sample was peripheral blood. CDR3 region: CASNQGPNTEAFF. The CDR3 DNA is TGTGCCAGCAATCAGGGCCCGAACACTGAAGCTTTCTTT.